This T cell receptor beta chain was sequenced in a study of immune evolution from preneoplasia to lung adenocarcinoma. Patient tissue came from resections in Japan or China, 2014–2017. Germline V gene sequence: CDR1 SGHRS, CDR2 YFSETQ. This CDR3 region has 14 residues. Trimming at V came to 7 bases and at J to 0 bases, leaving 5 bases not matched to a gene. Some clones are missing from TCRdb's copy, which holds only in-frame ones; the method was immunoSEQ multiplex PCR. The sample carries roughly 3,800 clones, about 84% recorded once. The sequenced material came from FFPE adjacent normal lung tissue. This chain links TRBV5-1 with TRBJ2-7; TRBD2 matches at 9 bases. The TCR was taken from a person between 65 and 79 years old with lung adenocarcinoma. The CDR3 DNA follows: TGCGCCAGCGGATATAGCGGGAGCTCCTACGAGCAGTACTTC. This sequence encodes CASGYSGSSYEQYF.